This TCR beta chain was captured by sequencing in a study of CD4 T cells in relation to SARS-CoV-2 and coronaviruses (dated by TCRdb to 2020 to 2022). Background for the entire study: The ViraFEST assay cultured PBMCs with antigen for 10 days, then sequenced TCR beta CDR3s to find antigen-specific clonal expansions. The study assessed, at the TCR clonotype level, memory CD4+ T cell crossreactivity between SARS-CoV-2 and common cold coronavirus spike proteins. HLA restriction was mapped for shared crossreactive spike epitopes using patient-derived lymphoblastoid cell lines. An HIV-1 Nef peptide pool or a no-peptide culture served as the negative reference condition. The Adaptive Biotechnologies TCR-sequencing kit was used to sequence samples from a few pre-COVID donors and the naive versus memory experiments, whereas other data were Illumina-based. For other donors in the study, expansion assays were sequenced with a different, Illumina-based TCR-beta assay.

Broad study findings and their caveats: Compared with monoreactive clones, crossreactive clones had significantly weaker SARS-CoV-2-driven expansion, a result consistent with antigenic imprinting. No donor contributed both pre-pandemic and post-infection samples, which limited tracing the source of pre-existing responses. Small numbers of patients and of tested TCRs were a limitation of the study. Because the crossreactivity analysis focused on spike protein, crossreactivity against other viral proteins was not assessed. Around three fifths of donors had memory CD4+ clonotypes that crossrecognized SARS-CoV-2 and at least one common cold coronavirus spike.

From the germline V gene, CDR1 is KGHSH and CDR2 is LQKENI. V loses 6 bases, J loses 4 bases, and the germline ends lie 9 bases apart. Inclusive of the bounding cysteine and phenylalanine, the CDR3 is 12 residues long. Of all the DNA, just the CDR3 is kept, 36 bases in frame from base 1. Comments on this clone: Its antigen remains undetermined. No base qualities exist here, and no much larger clone lies one base off it.

Library creation used the immunoSEQ multiplex PCR assay. The published analysis was carried out like this. During preprocessing, nonproductive sequences were removed, as were CDR3s that did not start with C, did not end with F or W, or were shorter than 7 amino acids. Antigen-specific clonotypes were called with the MANAFEST web app on the basis of expansion relative to the reference and to other culture wells. To be counted as positive, a clone had to show significant expansion compared with the reference culture, at an FDR below 0.05, in 2 of 3 replicate wells. A further requirement for positive clones was significant expansion compared with all other tandem wells, along with an odds ratio above 5. CDR3 homology was quantified as pairwise Levenshtein distance, calculated with the stringdist R package after three terminal residues were trimmed from each end. As stored in TCRdb, this immuneACCESS dataset retains in-frame rearrangements with V and J assigned. A fraction of the clones does not appear; measured against another copy, unresolved V genes explain less than half of the discrepancy, and the remainder lacks a known reason. That table supplies the V and J calls and clone size; D and trimming were determined from the DNA. In all, the sample holds about 18,000 clones, and 70% to 75% of those were seen once. The ten largest clones represent over 25% of the sample.

CD4+ T cells from unexposed donors were collected before the COVID-19 pandemic (2011-2018). After approximately 11 days of culture, CD4+ T cells were isolated with the EasySep CD4+ T cell isolation kit. As far as cell numbers permitted, CD4+ T cells from unexposed donors were tested for reactivity against SARS-CoV-2 S and N as well as four spike pools from common cold coronaviruses. PBMCs were cultured at about 1.9 million per well in IMDM supplemented with 5% human AB serum and about 9.3 IU/ml IL-2. Half of the culture medium was replaced with fresh IL-2-containing medium on days 3 and 7. In general, every peptide culture condition was set up in three replicate wells. Leukapheresis product for the unexposed donors was purchased commercially. Ficoll-Paque PLUS gradient centrifugation was used to isolate PBMCs from either whole blood or leukapheresis product. PBMCs were either cryopreserved at -140°C or used fresh in the expansion assay. The QIAamp Micro DNA Kit was used to extract genomic DNA from the CD4+ T cells.

The source of this sequence is a human donor in good health. This sequence uses TRBV18 and TRBJ1-1, with the D gene call left open. Sample: CD4+ T cells from PBMCs, cultured in vitro. In nucleotide form, the sequence is TGTGCCAGCTCTGTGGGGAGCACTGAAGCTTTCTTT. It encodes CASSVGSTEAFF.